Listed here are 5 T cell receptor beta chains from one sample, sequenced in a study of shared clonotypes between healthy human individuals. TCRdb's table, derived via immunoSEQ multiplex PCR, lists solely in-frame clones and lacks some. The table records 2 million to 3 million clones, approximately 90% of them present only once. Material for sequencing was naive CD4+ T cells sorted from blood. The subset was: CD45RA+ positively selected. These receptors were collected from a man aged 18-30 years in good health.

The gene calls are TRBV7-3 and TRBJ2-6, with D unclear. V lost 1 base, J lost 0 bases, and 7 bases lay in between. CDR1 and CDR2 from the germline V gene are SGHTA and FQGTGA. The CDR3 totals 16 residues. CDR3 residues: CASSLSSSSGANVLTF. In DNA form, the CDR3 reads TGTGCCAGCAGCTTAAGTTCCAGCTCTGGGGCCAACGTCCTGACTTTC.

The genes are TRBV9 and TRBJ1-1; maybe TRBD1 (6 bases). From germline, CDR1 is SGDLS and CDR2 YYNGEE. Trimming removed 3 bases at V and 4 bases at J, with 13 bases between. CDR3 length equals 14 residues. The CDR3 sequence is CASSAQTGFTEAFF. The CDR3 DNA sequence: TGTGCCAGCAGCGCTCAAACAGGGTTCACTGAAGCTTTCTTT.

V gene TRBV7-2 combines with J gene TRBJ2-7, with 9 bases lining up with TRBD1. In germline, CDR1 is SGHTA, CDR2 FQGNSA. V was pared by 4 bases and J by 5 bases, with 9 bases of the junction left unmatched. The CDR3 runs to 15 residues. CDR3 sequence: CASSSQQGAQHEQYF. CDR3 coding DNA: TGTGCCAGCAGCTCCCAACAGGGGGCTCAACACGAGCAGTACTTC. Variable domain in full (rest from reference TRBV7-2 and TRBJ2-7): GAGVSQSPSNKVTEKGKDVELRCDPISGHTALYWYRQSLGQGLEFLIYFQGNSAPDKSGLPSDRFSAERTGGSVSTLTIQRTQQEDSAVYLCASSSQQGAQHEQYFGPGTRLTVT.

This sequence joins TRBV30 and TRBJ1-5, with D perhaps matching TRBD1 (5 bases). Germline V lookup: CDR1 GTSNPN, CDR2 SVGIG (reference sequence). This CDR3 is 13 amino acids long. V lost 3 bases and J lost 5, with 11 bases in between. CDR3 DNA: TGTGCCTGGAGCCGGACAAAGGATCAGCCCCAGCATTTT. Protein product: CAWSRTKDQPQHF.

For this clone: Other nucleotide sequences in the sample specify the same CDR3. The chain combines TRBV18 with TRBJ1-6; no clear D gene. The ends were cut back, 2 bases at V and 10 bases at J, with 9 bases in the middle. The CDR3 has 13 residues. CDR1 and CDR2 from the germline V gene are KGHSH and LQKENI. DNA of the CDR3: TGTGCCAGCTCACCAGGGGTCGACTCACCCCTCCACTTT. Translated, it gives CASSPGVDSPLHF.